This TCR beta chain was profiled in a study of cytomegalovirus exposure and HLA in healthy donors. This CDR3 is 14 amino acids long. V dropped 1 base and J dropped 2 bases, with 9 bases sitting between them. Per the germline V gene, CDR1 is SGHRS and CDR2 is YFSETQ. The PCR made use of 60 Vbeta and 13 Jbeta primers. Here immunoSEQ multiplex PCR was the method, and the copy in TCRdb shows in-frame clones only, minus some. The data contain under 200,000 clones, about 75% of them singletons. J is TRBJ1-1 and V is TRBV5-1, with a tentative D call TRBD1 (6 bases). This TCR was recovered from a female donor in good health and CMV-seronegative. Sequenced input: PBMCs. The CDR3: CASSLRGANTEAFF. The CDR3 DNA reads TGCGCCAGCAGCTTGCGGGGGGCCAACACTGAAGCTTTCTTT.